This TCR beta chain was sequenced during a study of shared clonotypes between healthy human individuals. A word on this clone: Its antigen is unknown.

The study ran the assay at deep level. Per the original data handling: Junction-only immunoSEQ sequences carried no quality scores, so filtering differed. TCRdb's copy holds only in-frame clones and misses some; the assay was immunoSEQ multiplex PCR. The V and J calls and clone size were taken over from that table, and D and trimming were inferred from the DNA. Here the sample spans roughly 1,000,000 clones, about four fifths being singletons. Whole-study results and caveats: Clonotype sharing among donors, it was expected, would be affected by sequencing depth.

The germline V and J ends were trimmed by 4 bases and 5 bases, with 15 bases remaining between them. Germline V gene lookup returns CDR1 LNHDA and CDR2 SQIVND (reference sequence). The CDR3 is 14 amino acids. From CD4+ cells came CD45RA+ naive and CD45RA-negative memory subsets. The source material was memory CD4+ T cells from PBMCs. The subset denotes: CD45RA-negative fraction. The source of this sequence is a man aged 18 to 29 in good health. Some clones in this sample may be carry-over from other donors' samples. The V and J genes are TRBV19 and TRBJ2-7; the D gene is possibly TRBD1 (6 bases). In DNA form, the CDR3 reads TGTGCCAGTAGTACCCGGGGAAGGGGGAACGAGCAGTACTTC. Translated: CASSTRGRGNEQYF.